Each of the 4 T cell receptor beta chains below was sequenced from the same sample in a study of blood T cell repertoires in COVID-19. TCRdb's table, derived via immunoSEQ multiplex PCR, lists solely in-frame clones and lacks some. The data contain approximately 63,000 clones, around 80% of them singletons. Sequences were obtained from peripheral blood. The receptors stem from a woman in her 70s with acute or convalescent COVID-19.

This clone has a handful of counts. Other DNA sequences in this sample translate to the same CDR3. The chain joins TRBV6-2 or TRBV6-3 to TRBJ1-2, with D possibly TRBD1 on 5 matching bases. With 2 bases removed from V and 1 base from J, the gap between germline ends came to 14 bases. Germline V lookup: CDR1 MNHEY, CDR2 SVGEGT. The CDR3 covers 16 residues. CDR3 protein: CASSYHTRQNNYGYTF. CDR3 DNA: TGTGCCAGCAGTTACCATACCCGACAGAATAACTATGGCTACACCTTC.

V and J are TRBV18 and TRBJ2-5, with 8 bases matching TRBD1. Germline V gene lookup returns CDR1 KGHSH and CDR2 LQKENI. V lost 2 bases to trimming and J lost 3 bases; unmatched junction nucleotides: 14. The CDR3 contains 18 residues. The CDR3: CASSPWTGQEVKEETQYF. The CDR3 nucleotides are TGTGCCAGCTCACCATGGACAGGGCAGGAGGTGAAAGAAGAGACCCAGTACTTC. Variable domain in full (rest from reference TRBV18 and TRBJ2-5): NAGVMQNPRHLVRRRGQEARLRCSPMKGHSHVYWYRQLPEEGLKFMVYLQKENIIDESGMPKERFSAEFPKEGPSILRIQQVVRGDSAAYFCASSPWTGQEVKEETQYFGPGTRLLVL.

This chain's CDR3 is CASNRGNTEAFF. The CDR3 region has the DNA TGTGCCAGCAACAGGGGGAACACTGAAGCTTTCTTT. The rearrangement links TRBV12-3 or TRBV12-4 to TRBJ1-1, with TRBD1 identical over 7 bases. Trimming took 7 bases from V and 1 from J; bases not matched to a gene: 0. CDR3 length equals 12 residues.

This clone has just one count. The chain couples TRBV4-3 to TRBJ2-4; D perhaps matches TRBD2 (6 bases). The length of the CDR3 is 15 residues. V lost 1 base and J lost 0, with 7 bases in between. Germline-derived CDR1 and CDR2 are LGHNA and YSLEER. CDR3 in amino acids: CASSQVGGAKNIQYF. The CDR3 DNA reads TGCGCCAGCAGCCAAGTCGGGGGAGCCAAAAACATTCAGTACTTC.